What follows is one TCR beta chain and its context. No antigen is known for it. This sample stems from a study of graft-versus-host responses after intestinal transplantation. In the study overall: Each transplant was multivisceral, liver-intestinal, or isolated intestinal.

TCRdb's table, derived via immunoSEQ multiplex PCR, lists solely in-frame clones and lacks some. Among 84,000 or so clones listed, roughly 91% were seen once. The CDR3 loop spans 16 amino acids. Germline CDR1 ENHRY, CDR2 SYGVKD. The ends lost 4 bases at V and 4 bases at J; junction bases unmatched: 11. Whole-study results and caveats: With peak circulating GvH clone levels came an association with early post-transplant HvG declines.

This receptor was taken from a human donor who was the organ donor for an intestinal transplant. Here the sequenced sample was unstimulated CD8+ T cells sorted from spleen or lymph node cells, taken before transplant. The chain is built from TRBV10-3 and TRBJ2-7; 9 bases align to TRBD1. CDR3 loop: CAISGRTGDSSYEQYF. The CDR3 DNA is TGTGCCATCAGTGGGCGGACAGGGGATTCCTCGTACGAGCAGTACTTC.